This T cell receptor beta chain comes out of a study of cytomegalovirus exposure and HLA in healthy donors. Whole-study findings and limits: Most TCR beta V segments were productive about 87% or about 30% of the time in an earlier analysis. The study put 150 or so TCR beta chains on its list as cytomegalovirus-associated.

On this clone itself: Antigen unknown.

PCR was performed using 60 Vbeta and 13 Jbeta primers. This table comes from immunoSEQ multiplex PCR, and its TCRdb copy is limited to in-frame clones, with some not included. Among over 150,000 clones, 80% were seen once, and the ten largest hold 13%. The V gene end was trimmed by 3 bases and the J gene end by 6 bases; junction bases not matched to a gene: 6. The CDR3 runs 13 residues. Germline CDR1 is SGDLS and CDR2 is YYNGEE. Everyone who donated was a healthy bone marrow donor. This chain links TRBV9 with TRBJ2-7; 7 positions agree with TRBD1. The clonotype originates from a man between 25 and 39 years old in good health and CMV-seropositive. The sequencing input was PBMCs. CDR3: CASSGRYRGEQYF. The CDR3, as DNA: TGTGCCAGCAGCGGACGGTACAGGGGCGAGCAGTACTTC.